The 16 T cell receptor beta chains listed next were all sequenced from one sample in a study of low-dose radiotherapy and immunotherapy resistance in tumors. TRAV and TRBV primers primed cDNA for both TCRalpha and TCRbeta. PCR amplification of the TCRs was performed with Phusion for 20 to 25 PCR cycles, and it relied on a constant-region primer together with a V-primer adapter. TCRdb ran MiXCR on the reads and lists one entry per CDR3 protein. The sample has about 9,000 distinct CDR3 sequences; 69% are singletons. The receptors derive from a human donor with advanced metastatic prostate, ovarian, gallbladder or colorectal cancer (not recorded which). This table probably holds off-target reads from a library built for another chain.

This clonotype has a handful of counts. CDR3 protein: CASAEGRDEQYF. As DNA, the CDR3 is TGTGCCAGTGCCGAAGGTAGGGACGAGCAGTACTTC. The rearrangement uses TRBV28 and TRBJ2-7, with D uncertain. Germline loops: CDR1 MDHEN, CDR2 SYDVKM. With 9 bases removed from V and 5 bases from J, the gap between germline ends came to 14 bases. CDR3 length: 12 amino acids. The full variable domain, with the rest looked up from reference TRBV28 and TRBJ2-7, is DVKVTQSSRYLVKRTGEKVFLECVQDMDHENMFWYRQDPGLGLRLIYFSYDVKMKEKGDIPEGYSVSREKKERFSLILESASTNQTSMYLCASAEGRDEQYFGPGTRLTVT.

The rearrangement uses TRBV9 and TRBJ2-1; 13 bases are shared with TRBD2. Germline V gives CDR1 SGDLS, CDR2 YYNGEE. CDR3 length: 15 residues. The trim removed 4 bases at V and 9 bases at J, leaving 7 bases unmatched. CDR3 sequence reads: CASSPTSGRASEQFF. CDR3 DNA sequence: TGTGCCAGCAGCCCAACTAGCGGGAGGGCCTCTGAGCAGTTCTTC.

This clonotype was counted only a few times. The V call is TRBV5-1, the J call TRBJ1-6, with TRBD1 as a possible D gene (5 bases). The CDR3 loop spans 13 amino acids. The germline V and J ends were trimmed by 7 bases and 13 bases, with 18 bases remaining between them. The V gene's germline CDR1 is SGHRS and CDR2 YFSETQ. The CDR3 nucleotides read TGCGCCAGCTTCCGAGACAGTGGTCAGCCCCTCCACTTT. It encodes CASFRDSGQPLHF.

The genes are TRBV5-4 and TRBJ2-1, with 7 bases lining up with TRBD1. After removal of 4 bases from V and 1 base from J, the junction contained 14 bases not matched to a gene. The germline CDR1 and CDR2 sequences are SGHNT and YYREEE (reference sequence). The CDR3 has 18 amino acids. As DNA, the CDR3 is TGTGCCAGCAGCCAGGGCCGACAGGGAATAAAGTCCTACAATGAGCAGTTCTTC. Translating it yields CASSQGRQGIKSYNEQFF.

This clonotype was seen just once. DNA for the CDR3: TGTGCCAGCAGGGACGGTTACACAGATACGCAGTATTTT. As protein: CASRDGYTDTQYF. This rearrangement joins TRBV6-2 or TRBV6-3 to TRBJ2-3; the D is unclear. There are 13 residues in the CDR3. V was shortened by 6 bases and J by 2 bases, with 9 bases between the two germline ends. Germline CDR1 MNHEY, CDR2 SVGEGT.

V usage is TRBV28 and J usage is TRBJ2-7, with 7 bases lining up with TRBD2. CDR1 and CDR2 (germline): MDHEN, SYDVKM. This CDR3 is built from 15 residues. With V trimmed by 6 bases and J by 2 bases, 10 bases remained unmatched. The CDR3 here is CASSPPGRGTYEQYF. CDR3 coding DNA: TGTGCCAGCAGCCCCCCGGGGAGGGGCACCTACGAGCAGTACTTC.

V is TRBV28 and J is TRBJ2-7; D could derive from TRBD1 or TRBD2 (5 bases each). Per the germline V gene, CDR1 is MDHEN and CDR2 is SYDVKM. V was pared by 6 bases and J by 6 bases, with 21 bases between. This CDR3 spans 15 amino acids. CDR3 residues: CASSRDPRGTREQYF. The CDR3 bases are TGTGCCAGCAGCAGGGACCCGCGCGGTACTCGCGAGCAGTACTTC.

The chain combines TRBV20-1 with TRBJ2-7, with D unclear. Germline CDR1 DFQATT, CDR2 SNEGSKA (reference sequence). This CDR3 is built from 15 residues. V shed 5 bases and J shed 4 bases, with 21 bases lying between them. The CDR3 reads CSAPRTDRDIYEQYF. In DNA, the CDR3 is TGCAGTGCTCCCCGGACGGATAGGGATATTTACGAGCAGTACTTC.

The V call is TRBV6-1, the J call TRBJ2-7; perhaps TRBD2 as D (7 bases). V lost 5 bases to trimming and J lost 4 bases, with 15 bases between them. CDR3 length: 14 amino acids. Germline assignment: CDR1 MNHNS and CDR2 SASEGT. For the CDR3, the DNA is TGTGCCAGCAGTAGGGGGGGAGGGGCGTACGAGCAGTACTTC. It specifies CASSRGGGAYEQYF.

Only a few counts were recorded for this clonotype. The V and J genes are TRBV6-6 and TRBJ1-2; 8 nucleotides agree with TRBD1. Looked up from germline, CDR1 is MNHNY and CDR2 is SVGAGI (reference sequence). V dropped 5 bases and J dropped 6; count of bases not matched to a gene: 17. CDR3 length equals 17 residues. CDR3 DNA sequence: TGTGCCAGCAGTCTCTACCCCCGCGACAGGGGCGTCAATGGCTACACCTTC. Protein product: CASSLYPRDRGVNGYTF.

The V gene is TRBV18, the J gene TRBJ1-4; TRBD1 agrees at 10 bases. From germline, CDR1 is KGHSH and CDR2 LQKENI. This CDR3 contains 13 residues. V trimming: 3 bases; J trimming: 8 bases; junction bases outside the gene matches: 0. The CDR3 coding sequence is TGTGCCAGCTCACCGGGACAGGGGGAAAAACTGTTTTTT. Translating gives CASSPGQGEKLFF.

This clonotype has only a few counts. The chain links TRBV28 to TRBJ2-3; maybe TRBD1 (6 bases). The CDR3 is 17 residues long. The germline gives CDR1 MDHEN, CDR2 SYDVKM. Trimming took 6 bases from V and 0 from J, leaving 19 bases between them. The DNA for the CDR3 is TGTGCCAGCAGCACACCCTCACAGGGACCTAGCACAGATACGCAGTATTTT. Residues: CASSTPSQGPSTDTQYF.

The chain couples TRBV29-1 to TRBJ2-7, with TRBD2 as a possible D gene (6 bases). Germline-derived CDR1 and CDR2 are SQVTM and ANQGSEA. V lost 6 bases, J lost 5 bases, and 23 bases lay in between. CDR3 length equals 15 residues. CDR3 amino acids: CSVVPAAGTGHEQYF. The CDR3 nucleotides are TGCAGCGTCGTACCAGCGGCGGGGACCGGCCACGAGCAGTACTTC.

The chain joins TRBV12-3 or TRBV12-4 to TRBJ2-2; TRBD1 aligns across 8 bases. The CDR3 is made up of 16 amino acids. J was trimmed by 5 bases and V by 5 bases; bases with no gene match: 10. This CDR3 is CASSPPHRGSTGELFF. The CDR3 DNA sequence: TGTGCCAGCAGTCCCCCCCACAGGGGGTCGACCGGGGAGCTGTTTTTT.

This clonotype was seen once. V and J are TRBV5-5 and TRBJ1-5; D perhaps matches TRBD1 (5 bases). The V end was cut by 5 bases, the J end by 6 bases, with 18 bases between. CDR3 length: 15 residues. Germline V gene sequence: CDR1 SGHKS, CDR2 YYEKEE (reference sequence). The CDR3 here is CASSPTAFGGQPQHF. CDR3 sequence (DNA): TGTGCCAGCAGTCCCACGGCCTTTGGGGGTCAGCCCCAGCATTTT.

The sample holds a few counts of this clonotype. The chain joins TRBV5-1 to TRBJ2-1; TRBD2 matches 8 bases. The CDR3 runs to 16 residues. V shed 4 bases and J 5 bases; nucleotides not matched to a gene: 11. Germline V gene lookup returns CDR1 SGHRS and CDR2 YFSETQ. CDR3 bases: TGCGCCAGCAGCCCTCAGGGTGGCGGGAGGAACAATGAGCAGTTCTTC. This gives the protein CASSPQGGGRNNEQFF.